The following is a TCR beta chain sequence with its context. A few counts support this clonotype. What antigen it recognizes has not been identified. No base quality values were provided; no much bigger clone lies one nucleotide off. The junction carries 10 bases between V and J, which are trimmed by 2 bases and 2 bases respectively. The CDR3 covers 15 residues, taking in both the cysteine and the phenylalanine. Only CDR3 DNA remains: 45 bases, in frame from the first base. Via the germline V gene, CDR1 is SGHRS and CDR2 YFSETQ. This sample stems from a study of spatial heterogeneity in lung cancer (dated by TCRdb to between 2017 and 2020). As for the study more broadly: More beta-chain than alpha-chain transcripts were consistently detected, likely reflecting higher beta-chain transcript abundance. In the raw uncorrected reads, each unique combination of TCR and UMI appeared more than ten times on average. Nonsynonymous mutation counts, determined by whole-exome sequencing of tumor tissue, were related to features of the TCR repertoire. In non-small cell lung cancer, the study made a quantitative comparison of TCR alpha and beta repertoires among multiple tumor regions, matched nontumor lung and blood. At surgery, both alpha and beta chains were TCR-sequenced in 200 to 250 tumor regions, approximately 64 matched nontumor lung samples and over 50 PBMC samples. The study at large found these results: Additional single-cell paired TCR alpha and beta sequencing was considered necessary to confirm, at a functional level, the hypothesis that regional TCRs recognize regional mutations.

The meaning of the sample's time point label: sample taken at primary tumor resection. Without any cell sorting, TCR sequencing was performed on whole RNA extracted either from tumor and nontumor lung tissue or from cryopreserved PBMC samples. The donors were 60 to 80 patients from the lung TRACERx cohort who had early-stage, untreated non-small cell lung cancer. Only patients with enough RNA available from two or more tumor regions were chosen for TCR sequencing. A lung pathologist reviewed the tumor and adjacent nontumor lung specimens before the specimens were selected. Library preparation used 5' RACE. TCRdb lists the instrument as NextSeq 500. To allow correction of PCR and sequencing errors, the TCR library protocol tagged every TCR cDNA molecule with a unique molecular identifier. The authors' pipeline ran thus. Decombinator tools were used for TCR identification, UMI-based error correction and CDR3 extraction. Expanded TCRs were defined as those above a frequency of 2 per 1,000, corresponding to the top 1% of the tumor frequency distribution. Rényi diversity was computed with the R vegan package after subsampling each repertoire 100 times to 5,000 TCRs. CDR3 similarity networks were constructed using string-kernel similarity of amino acid triplets, with links drawn between CDR3s whose pairwise similarity was above 0.82. Starting from the raw public reads, TCRdb applied fastp trimming at Q25, assembled clones with MiXCR and retained in-frame beta chains. Rows merge per CDR3 protein into single entries with the most common DNA and genes. These V and J calls derive from TCRdb rather than the authors' analysis. The sample table contains about 1,900 distinct CDR3 sequences; only one count was recorded for approximately 7.8% of them. The ten largest account for 20% to 25% of the sample.

The sample consisted of normal lung tissue next to the tumor, taken at surgery. This sequence was found in a male donor with early-stage non-small cell lung cancer. This sequence uses TRBV5-1 and TRBJ2-2; 6 matching bases give a weak D call of TRBD2. The DNA is as follows: TGCGCCAGCAGCTTTACGGGGGTCAACACCGGGGAGCTGTTTTTT. It is translated as CASSFTGVNTGELFF. The CDR3, completed at both ends by the reference TRBV5-1 and TRBJ2-2 genes, gives the full variable domain KAGVTQTPRYLIKTRGQQVTLSCSPISGHRSVSWYQQTPGQGLQFLFEYFSETQRNKGNFPGRFSGRQFSNSRSEMNVSTLELGDSALYLCASSFTGVNTGELFFGEGSRLTVL.